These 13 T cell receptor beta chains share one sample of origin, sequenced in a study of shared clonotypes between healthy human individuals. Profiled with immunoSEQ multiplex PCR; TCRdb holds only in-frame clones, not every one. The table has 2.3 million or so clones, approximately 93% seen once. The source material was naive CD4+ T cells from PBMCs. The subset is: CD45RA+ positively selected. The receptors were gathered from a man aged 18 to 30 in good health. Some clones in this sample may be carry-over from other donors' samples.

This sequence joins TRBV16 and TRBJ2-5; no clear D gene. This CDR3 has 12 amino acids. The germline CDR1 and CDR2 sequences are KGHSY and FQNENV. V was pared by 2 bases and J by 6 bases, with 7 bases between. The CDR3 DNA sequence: TGTGCCAGCAGCCAAGAAAGGAAGACCCAGTACTTC. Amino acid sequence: CASSQERKTQYF.

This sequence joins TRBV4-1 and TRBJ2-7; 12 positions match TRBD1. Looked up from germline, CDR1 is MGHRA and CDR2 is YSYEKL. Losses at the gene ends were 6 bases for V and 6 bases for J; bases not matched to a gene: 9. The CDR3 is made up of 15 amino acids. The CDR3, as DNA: TGCGCCAGCAGGACTCCGGGACAGGGGGCCTCCGAGCAGTACTTC. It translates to CASRTPGQGASEQYF.

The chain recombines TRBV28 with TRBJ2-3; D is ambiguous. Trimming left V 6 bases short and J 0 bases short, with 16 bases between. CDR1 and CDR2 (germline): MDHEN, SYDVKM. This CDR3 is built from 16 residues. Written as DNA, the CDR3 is TGTGCCAGCAGCGACTCAAGCTCCAGTAGCACAGATACGCAGTATTTT. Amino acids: CASSDSSSSSTDTQYF.

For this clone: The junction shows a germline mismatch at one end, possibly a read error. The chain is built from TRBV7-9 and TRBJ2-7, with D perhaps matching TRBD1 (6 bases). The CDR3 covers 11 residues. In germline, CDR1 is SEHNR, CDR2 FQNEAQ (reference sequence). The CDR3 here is CASSPMTGPHF. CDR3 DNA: TGTGCCAGCAGCCCAATGACAGGACCCCACTTC. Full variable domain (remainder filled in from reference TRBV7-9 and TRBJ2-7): DTGVSQNPRHKITKRGQNVTFRCDPISEHNRLYWYRQTLGQGPEFLTYFQNEAQLEKSRLLSDRFSAERPKGSFSTLEIQRTEQGDSAMYLCASSPMTGPHFGPGTRLTVT.

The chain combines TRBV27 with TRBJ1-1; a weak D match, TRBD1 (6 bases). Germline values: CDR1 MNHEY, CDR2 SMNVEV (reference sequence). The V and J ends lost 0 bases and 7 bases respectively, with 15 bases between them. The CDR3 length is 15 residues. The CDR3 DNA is TGTGCCAGCAGTTTATCTCCCCGAGGGGGTGTTGAAGCTTTCTTT. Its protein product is CASSLSPRGGVEAFF.

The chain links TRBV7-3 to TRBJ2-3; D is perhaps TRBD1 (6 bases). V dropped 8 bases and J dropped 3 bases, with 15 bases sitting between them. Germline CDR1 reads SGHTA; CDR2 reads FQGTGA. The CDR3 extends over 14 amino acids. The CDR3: CASRLGTPTDTQYF. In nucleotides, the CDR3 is TGTGCCAGCCGCCTAGGGACACCTACAGATACGCAGTATTTT.

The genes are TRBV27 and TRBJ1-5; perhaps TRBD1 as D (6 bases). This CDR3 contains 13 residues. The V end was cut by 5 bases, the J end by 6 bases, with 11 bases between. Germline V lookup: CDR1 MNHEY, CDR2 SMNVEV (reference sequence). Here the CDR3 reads CASSGGASQPQHF. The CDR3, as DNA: TGTGCCAGCAGTGGGGGGGCGAGTCAGCCCCAGCATTTT.

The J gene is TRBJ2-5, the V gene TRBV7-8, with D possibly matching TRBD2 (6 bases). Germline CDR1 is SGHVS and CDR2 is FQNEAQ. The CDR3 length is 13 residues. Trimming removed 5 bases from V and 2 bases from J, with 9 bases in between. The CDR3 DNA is TGTGCCAGCAGCCGGGGACTGCAAGAGACCCAGTACTTC. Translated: CASSRGLQETQYF.

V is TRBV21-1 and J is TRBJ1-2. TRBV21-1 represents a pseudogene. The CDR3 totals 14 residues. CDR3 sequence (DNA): TGTGCCAGCAGACCCAGGACGCAGAACTATGGCTACACCTTC. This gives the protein CASRPRTQNYGYTF.

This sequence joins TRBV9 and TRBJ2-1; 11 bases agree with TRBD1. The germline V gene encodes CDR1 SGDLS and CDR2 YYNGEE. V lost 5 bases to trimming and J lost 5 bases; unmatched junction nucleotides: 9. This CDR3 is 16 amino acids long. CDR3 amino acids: CASREPGTGGNNEQFF. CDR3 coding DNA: TGTGCCAGCAGGGAACCCGGGACAGGGGGGAACAATGAGCAGTTCTTC.

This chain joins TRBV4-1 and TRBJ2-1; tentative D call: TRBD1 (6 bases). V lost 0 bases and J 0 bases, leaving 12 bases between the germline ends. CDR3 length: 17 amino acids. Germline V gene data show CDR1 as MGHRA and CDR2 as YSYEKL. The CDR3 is CASSQEVGQSSYNEQFF. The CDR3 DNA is TGCGCCAGCAGCCAAGAGGTGGGACAAAGCTCCTACAATGAGCAGTTCTTC.

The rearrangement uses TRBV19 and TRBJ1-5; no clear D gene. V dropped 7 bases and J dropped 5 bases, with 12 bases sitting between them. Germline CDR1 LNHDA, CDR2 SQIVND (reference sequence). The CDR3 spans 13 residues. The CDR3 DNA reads TGTGCCAGTAAAACGGACGGGTATCAGCCCCAGCATTTT. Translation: CASKTDGYQPQHF.

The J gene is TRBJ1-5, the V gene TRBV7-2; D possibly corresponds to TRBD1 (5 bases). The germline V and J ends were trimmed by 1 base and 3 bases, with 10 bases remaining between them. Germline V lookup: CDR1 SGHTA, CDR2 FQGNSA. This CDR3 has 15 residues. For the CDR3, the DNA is TGTGCCAGCAGCTTAGAACAGGTTTACAATCAGCCCCAGCATTTT. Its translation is CASSLEQVYNQPQHF.